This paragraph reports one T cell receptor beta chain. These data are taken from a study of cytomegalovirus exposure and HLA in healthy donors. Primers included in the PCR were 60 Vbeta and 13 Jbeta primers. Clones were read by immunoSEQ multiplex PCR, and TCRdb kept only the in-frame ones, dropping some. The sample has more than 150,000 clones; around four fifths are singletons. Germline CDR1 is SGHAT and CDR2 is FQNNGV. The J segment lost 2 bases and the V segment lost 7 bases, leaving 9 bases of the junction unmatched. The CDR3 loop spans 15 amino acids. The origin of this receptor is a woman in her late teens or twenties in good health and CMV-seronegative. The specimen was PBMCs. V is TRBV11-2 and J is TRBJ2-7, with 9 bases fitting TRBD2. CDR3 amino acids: CASTWGSGGTYEQYF. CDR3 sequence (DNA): TGTGCCAGCACCTGGGGGAGCGGGGGGACCTACGAGCAGTACTTC.